One and the same sample provided the 26 T cell receptor beta chains below, sequenced in a study of blood T cell repertoires in COVID-19. The assay was immunoSEQ multiplex PCR, and TCRdb's table has in-frame clones only and misses some. The profile shows under 350,000 clones, about 90% of them singletons. The sequenced sample consisted of peripheral blood. The receptors come from a woman aged 25 to 39 with COVID-19, enrolled during active disease.

V is TRBV9 and J is TRBJ2-1; 11 nucleotides match TRBD2. V was pared by 7 bases and J by 1 base, with 4 bases of the junction left unmatched. In germline, CDR1 is SGDLS, CDR2 YYNGEE. CDR3 length: 15 amino acids. The CDR3 protein is CASSPSGGSYNEQFF. The CDR3 coding sequence is TGTGCCAGCTCCCCTAGCGGGGGGTCCTACAATGAGCAGTTCTTC.

J is TRBJ1-4 and V is TRBV5-8; D may be TRBD1 (5 bases). The CDR3 is made up of 15 amino acids. V lost 3 bases and J lost 8, with 17 bases in between. Germline CDR1 and CDR2: SGHTS and YDEGEE. As DNA, the CDR3 is TGTGCCAGCAGCTCCAGGGCCTCGGGGGAGGAAAAACTGTTTTTT. Translation: CASSSRASGEEKLFF.

V gene TRBV5-5 combines with J gene TRBJ2-3; maybe TRBD1 (5 bases). The CDR3 consists of 15 residues. V was trimmed by 0 bases and J by 3 bases, leaving 11 bases between them. CDR1 is SGHKS and CDR2 is YYEKEE in the germline V gene (reference sequence). The chain's CDR3 is CASSLVSQGTDTQYF. The CDR3 DNA follows: TGTGCCAGCAGCTTGGTTTCTCAGGGAACAGATACGCAGTATTTT. The variable domain in full, completed from reference TRBV5-5 and TRBJ2-3, reads DAGVTQSPTHLIKTRGQQVTLRCSPISGHKSVSWYQQVLGQGPQFIFQYYEKEERGRGNFPDRFSARQFPNYSSELNVNALLLGDSALYLCASSLVSQGTDTQYFGPGTRLTVL.

This rearrangement joins TRBV7-9 to TRBJ2-3; no definite D call. V lost 8 bases and J 4 bases, leaving 7 bases between the germline ends. CDR3 size: 11 residues. Germline-derived CDR1 and CDR2 are SEHNR and FQNEAQ (reference sequence). The CDR3 bases are TGTGCCAGCGAGGCGTCAGATACGCAGTATTTT. It is translated as CASEASDTQYF.

V is TRBV29-1 and J is TRBJ2-7; 8 positions agree with TRBD1. V dropped 5 bases and J dropped 1; count of bases not matched to a gene: 7. The CDR3 runs to 14 residues. Germline V gene sequence: CDR1 SQVTM, CDR2 ANQGSEA. As DNA, the CDR3 is TGCAGCGTTTATGGACAGGGAGGATCCTACGAGCAGTACTTC. This translates into CSVYGQGGSYEQYF.

The rearrangement uses TRBV11-1 and TRBJ1-1; maybe TRBD1 (5 bases). The CDR3 runs 13 residues. In germline, CDR1 is SGHAT, CDR2 FQDESV (reference sequence). V lost 0 bases, J lost 5 bases, and 7 bases lay in between. CDR3 DNA: TGTGCCAGCAGCTTAGCGCAGGGAACTGAAGCTTTCTTT. Translating it yields CASSLAQGTEAFF.

On this clone itself: This may be a read error: a much more frequent sequence differs by one nucleotide. V gene TRBV27 combines with J gene TRBJ1-5; a weak D match, TRBD1 (5 bases). Germline V gene lookup returns CDR1 MNHEY and CDR2 SMNVEV (reference sequence). The ends were cut back, 4 bases at V and 0 bases at J, with 7 bases in the middle. The length of the CDR3 is 14 residues. The CDR3 DNA follows: TGTGCCAGCAGTTCAGGGAATAGCAATCAGCCCCAGCATTTT. It encodes CASSSGNSNQPQHF.

This chain links TRBV15 with TRBJ1-6; D gene uncertain. Germline V lookup: CDR1 LNHNV, CDR2 YYDKDF (reference sequence). V lost 0 bases and J lost 11, with 8 bases in between. This CDR3 has 13 residues. The chain's CDR3 is CATSRDFGAPLHF. DNA of the CDR3: TGTGCCACCAGCAGAGATTTCGGGGCACCCCTCCACTTT.

V and J are TRBV7-6 and TRBJ1-1; no firm D call. The CDR3 spans 15 residues. Germline lookup yields CDR1 SGHVS and CDR2 FNYEAQ. The V end lost 5 bases, the J end lost 1 base, and 14 bases lay between the germline ends. The CDR3 region has the DNA TGTGCCAGCAGCCCTGATAGCGGGAAGAACACTGAAGCTTTCTTT. It is translated as CASSPDSGKNTEAFF.

The genes are TRBV10-2 and TRBJ2-3, with D perhaps TRBD1 (6 bases). The length of the CDR3 is 14 residues. In germline, CDR1 is WSHSY, CDR2 SAAADI. V lost 6 bases and J 2 bases, leaving 12 bases between the germline ends. The CDR3: CASRETGNTDTQYF. The CDR3 nucleotides read TGCGCCAGCAGAGAGACAGGAAACACAGATACGCAGTATTTT.

The chain combines TRBV2 with TRBJ1-6; no firm D call. Germline V lookup: CDR1 SNHLY, CDR2 FYNNEI. The CDR3 sequence is 12 residues long. The V gene lost 8 bases and the J gene lost 6 bases, with 8 bases spanning the gap. CDR3: CASFRPNSPLHF. In DNA, the CDR3 is TGTGCCAGCTTCAGGCCTAATTCACCCCTCCACTTT.

The gene calls are TRBV3-1 (or the pseudogene TRBV3-2) and TRBJ1-4, with a weak D call TRBD1 (5 bases). Germline V lookup: CDR1 LGHDT, CDR2 YNNKEL (reference sequence). The CDR3 covers 16 residues. Trimming removed 4 bases at V and 0 bases at J, with 12 bases between. For the CDR3, the DNA is TGTGCCAGCAGCCCGAGGACAACCTCAACTAATGAAAAACTGTTTTTT. Amino acid sequence: CASSPRTTSTNEKLFF.

The chain couples TRBV11-1 to TRBJ1-2, with D possibly being TRBD1 (5 bases). Trimming took 6 bases from V and 5 from J, leaving 16 bases between them. The CDR3 contains 14 residues. Germline CDR1 is SGHAT and CDR2 is FQDESV (reference sequence). The CDR3 loop reads CASSPAGTWYGYTF. In DNA, the CDR3 is TGTGCCAGCAGTCCAGCGGGGACGTGGTATGGCTACACCTTC.

The CDR3 loop reads CASSLVLFRDRANQGGYTF. The CDR3 DNA reads TGTGCCAGCAGCTTAGTTCTCTTCCGGGACAGGGCCAATCAGGGTGGCTACACCTTC. The genes are TRBV7-9 and TRBJ1-2, with 9 bases lining up with TRBD1. With 1 base clipped from V and 7 bases from J, the junction kept 19 bases outside the gene matches. CDR1 is SEHNR and CDR2 is FQNEAQ in the germline V gene (reference sequence). The CDR3 covers 19 residues.

The chain employs TRBV5-6 and TRBJ1-6; 9 bases map to TRBD1. Germline V gene sequence: CDR1 SGHDT, CDR2 YYEEEE. The CDR3 extends over 16 amino acids. Losses at the gene ends were 4 bases for V and 8 bases for J; bases not matched to a gene: 10. In DNA, the CDR3 is TGTGCCAGCAGCGAGGAAGGACAGGGGATATATTCACCCCTCCACTTT. Translation: CASSEEGQGIYSPLHF. The whole variable domain, filled in from reference TRBV5-6 and TRBJ1-6, reads DAGVTQSPTHLIKTRGQQVTLRCSPKSGHDTVSWYQQALGQGPQFIFQYYEEEERQRGNFPDRFSGHQFPNYSSELNVNALLLGDSALYLCASSEEGQGIYSPLHFGNGTRLTVT.

V gene TRBV5-4 combines with J gene TRBJ2-3; a weak D match, TRBD1 (5 bases). Trimming cost V 4 bases and J 8 bases, with 17 bases left between them. From germline, CDR1 is SGHNT and CDR2 YYREEE (reference sequence). The CDR3 has 14 amino acids. CDR3 nucleotide sequence: TGTGCCAGCAGCCAACCTCAGGGCCAGAGTACGCAGTATTTT. Translating it yields CASSQPQGQSTQYF.

J is TRBJ2-5 and V is TRBV11-1; TRBD1 matches 8 bases. The CDR3 is 14 residues long. Trimming cost V 6 bases and J 5 bases; bases outside gene matches: 8. Germline CDR1 is SGHAT and CDR2 is FQDESV (reference sequence). The CDR3 loop reads CASSVQGAGETQYF. Written as DNA, the CDR3 is TGTGCCAGCAGTGTGCAGGGGGCAGGGGAGACCCAGTACTTC.

V is TRBV18 and J is TRBJ2-1, with a tentative D call TRBD2 (6 bases). From germline, CDR1 is KGHSH and CDR2 LQKENI. CDR3 length: 17 amino acids. The V gene lost 2 bases and the J gene lost 1 base, with 15 bases spanning the gap. CDR3 sequence (DNA): TGTGCCAGCTCACCATTGGACGCTAGCGTTTCCTACAATGAGCAGTTCTTC. It specifies CASSPLDASVSYNEQFF.

This clone appeared a single time. The rearrangement joins TRBV11-2 to TRBJ2-2; possible D gene TRBD2, 6 bases. This CDR3 is 15 amino acids long. Germline CDR1 and CDR2: SGHAT and FQNNGV. Trimming took off 5 bases at V and 1 base at J, with 11 bases between the two ends. The CDR3 loop reads CASSGGTLNTGELFF. In DNA form, the CDR3 reads TGTGCCAGCAGCGGCGGGACTTTGAACACCGGGGAGCTGTTTTTT. Variable domain in full (rest from reference TRBV11-2 and TRBJ2-2): EAGVAQSPRYKIIEKRQSVAFWCNPISGHATLYWYQQILGQGPKLLIQFQNNGVVDDSQLPKDRFSAERLKGVDSTLKIQPAKLEDSAVYLCASSGGTLNTGELFFGEGSRLTVL.

This chain uses TRBV3-1 (or the pseudogene TRBV3-2) with TRBJ2-2; D perhaps matches TRBD1 (6 bases). Trimming removed 4 bases at V and 13 bases at J, with 13 bases between. Germline CDR1 LGHDT, CDR2 YNNKEL (reference sequence). The CDR3 has 12 residues. The CDR3 reads CASSPRTEGLFF. The DNA for the CDR3 is TGTGCCAGCAGCCCACGGACAGAGGGGCTGTTTTTT.

The rearrangement links TRBV4-2 to TRBJ1-2; TRBD1 aligns across 9 bases. The germline V gene has CDR1 LGHNA and CDR2 YNFKEQ. J lost 7 bases, V lost 6 bases, and 3 bases had no gene match. The length of the CDR3 is 12 residues. This chain's CDR3 is CASSGQGFGYTF. CDR3 nucleotides: TGTGCCAGCAGTGGACAGGGGTTTGGCTACACCTTC.

V is TRBV19 and J is TRBJ2-2; 10 bases align to TRBD1. Germline trimming cut 8 bases from V and 4 bases from J; bases unmatched to any gene: 4. The CDR3 sequence is 14 residues long. Germline CDR1 reads LNHDA; CDR2 reads SQIVND (reference sequence). For the CDR3, the DNA is TGTGCCAGTGGGTGGACAGGGGGCACCGGGGAGCTGTTTTTT. It translates to CASGWTGGTGELFF.

This chain links TRBV2 with TRBJ1-6; D is uncertain. The CDR3 is made up of 12 amino acids. The V gene lost 4 bases and the J gene lost 9 bases, with 7 bases spanning the gap. The V gene's germline CDR1 is SNHLY and CDR2 FYNNEI. The CDR3 DNA sequence: TGTGCCAGCAGTGTGTTCGGTTCACCCCTCCACTTT. It is translated as CASSVFGSPLHF.

The chain is built from TRBV11-3 and TRBJ2-5, with 12 bases fitting TRBD2. The CDR3 contains 16 residues. J lost 4 bases, V lost 5 bases, and 8 bases had no gene match. Germline CDR1 SGHNT, CDR2 YENEEA. CDR3 amino acids: CASSLLAGGQGETQYF. The CDR3 DNA follows: TGTGCCAGCAGCCTACTAGCGGGGGGCCAAGGAGAGACCCAGTACTTC.

V and J are TRBV6-5 and TRBJ1-1, with TRBD1 matching over 10 bases. CDR3 size: 16 residues. After removal of 4 bases from V and 7 bases from J, the junction contained 12 bases not matched to a gene. From germline, CDR1 is MNHEY and CDR2 SVGAGI. CDR3 bases: TGTGCCAGCAGTTTTTTGACAGGGGGCAAGGAGGATGAAGCTTTCTTT. Translated, it gives CASSFLTGGKEDEAFF.

This clone has only one observation. This chain joins TRBV12-5 and TRBJ1-2, with D possibly TRBD1 on 5 matching bases. The length of the CDR3 is 17 residues. Germline assignment: CDR1 LGHNT and CDR2 FRNRAP. V was pared by 0 bases and J by 4 bases, with 18 bases between. The CDR3 DNA follows: TGTGCTAGTGGTTTGGTACTAAGTCTGCAGGGTCGCTATGGCTACACCTTC. This sequence encodes CASGLVLSLQGRYGYTF.